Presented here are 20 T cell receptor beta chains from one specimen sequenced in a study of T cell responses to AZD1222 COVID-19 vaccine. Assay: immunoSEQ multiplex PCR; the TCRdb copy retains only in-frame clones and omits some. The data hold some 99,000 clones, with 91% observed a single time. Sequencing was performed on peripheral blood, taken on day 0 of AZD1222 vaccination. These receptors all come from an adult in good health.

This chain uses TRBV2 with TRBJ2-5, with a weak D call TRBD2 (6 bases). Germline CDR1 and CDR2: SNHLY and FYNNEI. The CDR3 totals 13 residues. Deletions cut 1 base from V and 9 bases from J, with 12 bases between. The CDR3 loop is CASSEGGNSAQYF. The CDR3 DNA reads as TGTGCCAGCAGTGAAGGCGGGAATTCGGCCCAGTACTTC.

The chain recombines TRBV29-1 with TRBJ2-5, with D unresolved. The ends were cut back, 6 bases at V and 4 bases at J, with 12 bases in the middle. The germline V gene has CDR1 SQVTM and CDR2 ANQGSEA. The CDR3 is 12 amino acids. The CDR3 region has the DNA TGCAGCGTGGACCGCCTGGGAGAGACCCAGTACTTC. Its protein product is CSVDRLGETQYF.

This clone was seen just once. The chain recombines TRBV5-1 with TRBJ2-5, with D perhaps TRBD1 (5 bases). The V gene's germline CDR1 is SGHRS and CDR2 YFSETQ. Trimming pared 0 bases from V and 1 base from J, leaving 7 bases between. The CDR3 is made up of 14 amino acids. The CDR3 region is CASSLGQFQETQYF. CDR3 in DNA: TGCGCCAGCAGCTTGGGACAGTTCCAAGAGACCCAGTACTTC.

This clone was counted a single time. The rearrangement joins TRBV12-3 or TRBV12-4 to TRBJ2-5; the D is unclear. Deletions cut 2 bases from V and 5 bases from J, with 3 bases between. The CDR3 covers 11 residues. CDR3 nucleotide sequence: TGTGCCAGCAGTTTAACGGAGACCCAGTACTTC. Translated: CASSLTETQYF.

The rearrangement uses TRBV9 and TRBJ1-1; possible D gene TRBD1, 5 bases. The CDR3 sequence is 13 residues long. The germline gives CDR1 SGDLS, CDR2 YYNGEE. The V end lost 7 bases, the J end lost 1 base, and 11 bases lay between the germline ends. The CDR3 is CASGDRTNTEAFF. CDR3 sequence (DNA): TGTGCCAGCGGGGACCGAACGAACACTGAAGCTTTCTTT.

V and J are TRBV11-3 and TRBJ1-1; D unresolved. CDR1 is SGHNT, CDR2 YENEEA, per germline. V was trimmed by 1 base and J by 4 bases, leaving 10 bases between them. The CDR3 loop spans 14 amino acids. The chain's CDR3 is CASSLGRMGTEAFF. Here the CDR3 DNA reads TGTGCCAGCAGCTTAGGCAGGATGGGCACTGAAGCTTTCTTT.

The CDR3 sequence: CASSRTGGTNEKLFF. The CDR3 DNA sequence: TGTGCCAGTAGTCGTACAGGGGGAACTAATGAAAAACTGTTTTTT. The rearrangement uses TRBV19 and TRBJ1-4, with TRBD1 matching 8 bases. Germline CDR1 LNHDA, CDR2 SQIVND (reference sequence). Losses at the gene ends were 5 bases for V and 1 base for J; bases not matched to a gene: 3. CDR3 length: 15 amino acids.

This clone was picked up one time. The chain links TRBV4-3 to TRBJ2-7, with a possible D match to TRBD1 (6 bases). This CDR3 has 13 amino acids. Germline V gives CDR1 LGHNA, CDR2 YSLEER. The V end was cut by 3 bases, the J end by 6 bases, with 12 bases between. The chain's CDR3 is CASSQIRGGEQYF. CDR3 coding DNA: TGCGCCAGCAGCCAGATTCGAGGGGGCGAGCAGTACTTC.

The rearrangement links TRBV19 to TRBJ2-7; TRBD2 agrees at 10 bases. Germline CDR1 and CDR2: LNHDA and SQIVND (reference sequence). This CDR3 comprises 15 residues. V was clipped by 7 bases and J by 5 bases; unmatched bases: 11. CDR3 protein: CASTAGSGRYNEQYF. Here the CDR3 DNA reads TGTGCCAGTACCGCGGGTAGCGGGAGGTATAACGAGCAGTACTTC.

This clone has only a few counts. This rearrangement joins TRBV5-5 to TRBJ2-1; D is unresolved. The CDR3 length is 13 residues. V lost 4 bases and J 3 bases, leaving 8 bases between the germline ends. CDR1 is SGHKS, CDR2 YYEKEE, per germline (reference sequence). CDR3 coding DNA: TGTGCCAGCAGCGGCCCTGTCTACAATGAGCAGTTCTTC. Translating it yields CASSGPVYNEQFF. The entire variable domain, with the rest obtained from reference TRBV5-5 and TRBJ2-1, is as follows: DAGVTQSPTHLIKTRGQQVTLRCSPISGHKSVSWYQQVLGQGPQFIFQYYEKEERGRGNFPDRFSARQFPNYSSELNVNALLLGDSALYLCASSGPVYNEQFFGPGTRLTVL.

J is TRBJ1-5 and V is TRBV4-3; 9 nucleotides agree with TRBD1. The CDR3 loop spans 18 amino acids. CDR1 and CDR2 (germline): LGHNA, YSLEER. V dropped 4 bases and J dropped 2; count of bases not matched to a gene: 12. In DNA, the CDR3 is TGCGCCAGCAGCCGCCAACCGGGACAGGGATCCCGCAATCAGCCCCAGCATTTT. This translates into CASSRQPGQGSRNQPQHF.

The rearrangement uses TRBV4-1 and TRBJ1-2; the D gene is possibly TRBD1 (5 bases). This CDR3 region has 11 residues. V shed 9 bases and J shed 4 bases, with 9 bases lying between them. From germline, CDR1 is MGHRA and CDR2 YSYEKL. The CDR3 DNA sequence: TGCGCCAGTCAGGGAGGCTATGGCTACACCTTC. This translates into CASQGGYGYTF.

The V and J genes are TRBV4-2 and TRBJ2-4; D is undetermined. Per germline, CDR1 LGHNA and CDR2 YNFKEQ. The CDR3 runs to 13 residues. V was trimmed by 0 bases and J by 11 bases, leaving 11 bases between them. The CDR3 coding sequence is TGTGCCAGCAGCCAAGATGAGAGTTCCGTTCAGTACTTC. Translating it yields CASSQDESSVQYF.

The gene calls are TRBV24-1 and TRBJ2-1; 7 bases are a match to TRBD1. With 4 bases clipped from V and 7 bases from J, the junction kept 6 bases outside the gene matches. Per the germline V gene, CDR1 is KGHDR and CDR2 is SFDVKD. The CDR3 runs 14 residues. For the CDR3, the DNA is TGTGCCACCAGTGACCCCGGGACAGCAAATGAGCAGTTCTTC. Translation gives CATSDPGTANEQFF.

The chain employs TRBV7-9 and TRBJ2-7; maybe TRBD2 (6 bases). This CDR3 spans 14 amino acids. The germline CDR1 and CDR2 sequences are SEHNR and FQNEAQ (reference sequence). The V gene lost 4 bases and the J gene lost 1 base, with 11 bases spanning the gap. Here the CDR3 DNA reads TGTGCCAGCAGCTCGGGACTCACTTCCTACGAGCAGTACTTC. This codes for CASSSGLTSYEQYF.

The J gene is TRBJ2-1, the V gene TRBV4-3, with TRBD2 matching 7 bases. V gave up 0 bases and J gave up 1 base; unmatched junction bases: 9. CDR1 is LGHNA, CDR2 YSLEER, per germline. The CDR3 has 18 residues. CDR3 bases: TGCGCCAGCAGCCAAGATAGGGGCGGGGGTGGATCCTACAATGAGCAGTTCTTC. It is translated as CASSQDRGGGGSYNEQFF.

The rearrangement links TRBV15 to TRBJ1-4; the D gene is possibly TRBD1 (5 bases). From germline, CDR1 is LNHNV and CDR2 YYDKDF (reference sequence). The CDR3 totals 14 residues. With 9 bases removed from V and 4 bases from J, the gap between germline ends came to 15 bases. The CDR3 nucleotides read TGTGCCACAGTAGGACAAGCCTTTAATGAAAAACTGTTTTTT. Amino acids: CATVGQAFNEKLFF.

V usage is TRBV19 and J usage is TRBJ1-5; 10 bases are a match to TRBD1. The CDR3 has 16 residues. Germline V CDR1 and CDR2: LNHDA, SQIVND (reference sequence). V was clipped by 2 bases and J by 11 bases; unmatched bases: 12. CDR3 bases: TGTGCCAGTAGTATATGGGGGACAGGGGTGGTTTTGACCCAGCATTTT. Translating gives CASSIWGTGVVLTQHF. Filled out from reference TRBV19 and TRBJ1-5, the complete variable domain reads DGGITQSPKYLFRKEGQNVTLSCEQNLNHDAMYWYRQDPGQGLRLIYYSQIVNDFQKGDIAEGYSVSREKKESFPLTVTSAQKNPTAFYLCASSIWGTGVVLTQHFGDGTRLSIL.

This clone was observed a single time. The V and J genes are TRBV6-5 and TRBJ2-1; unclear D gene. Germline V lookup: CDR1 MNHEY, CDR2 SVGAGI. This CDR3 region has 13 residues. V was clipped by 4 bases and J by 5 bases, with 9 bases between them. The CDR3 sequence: CASSFRPHNEQFF. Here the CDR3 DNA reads TGTGCCAGCAGTTTTCGACCACACAATGAGCAGTTCTTC.

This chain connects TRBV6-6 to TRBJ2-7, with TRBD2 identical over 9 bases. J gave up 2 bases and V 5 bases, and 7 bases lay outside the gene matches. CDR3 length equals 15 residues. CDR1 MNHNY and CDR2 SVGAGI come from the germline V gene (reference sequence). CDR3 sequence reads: CASSAQLAGTYEQYF. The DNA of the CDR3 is TGTGCCAGCAGTGCACAACTAGCGGGCACCTACGAGCAGTACTTC.